These T cell receptor beta chains were read from a single sample in a study of cytomegalovirus exposure and HLA in healthy donors. Assay: immunoSEQ multiplex PCR; the TCRdb copy retains only in-frame clones and omits some. There are approximately 180,000 clones in the sample; around nine tenths occur only once, and approximately 1.9% lies in the top ten. The sequencing input was PBMCs. The source of these receptors is a woman aged 18-29 years in good health and CMV-seronegative. Each CDR3 is given without its conserved first and last residue. Each record gives: CDR3 length, V gene, D gene, J gene, CDR3 protein. A D gene is named only where the DNA matches it firmly.

>13|TRBV5-1|TRBD1|TRBJ2-7
ASSLGTGVSYEQY
>13|TRBV6-5|TRBD1|TRBJ1-5
ASSPDRASNQPQH
>12|TRBV29-1|TRBD1|TRBJ1-5
SVSTGGGDQPQH
>11|TRBV6-5|TRBD1|TRBJ2-7
ASSYGQGGEQY
>13|TRBV5-1|TRBD2|TRBJ2-5
ASKEGAGAQETQY
>18|TRBV19|-|TRBJ2-2
ASSRSMGYAETVNTGELF
>17|TRBV7-8|-|TRBJ1-2
ASSLGYPSSYRVTDGYT
>14|TRBV5-1|TRBD2|TRBJ2-1
ASSPQISGGYNEQF
>13|TRBV5-1|-|TRBJ2-5
ASSLSGALQETQY
>11|TRBV7-9|-|TRBJ2-4
ASSLVGQNIQY
>10|TRBV7-9|-|TRBJ1-1
ASSLDGGKAF
>16|TRBV19|TRBD2|TRBJ2-3
ASSVRLAGGPSTDTQY
>13|TRBV7-9|TRBD1|TRBJ1-2
ASIYRDRASHGYT
>11|TRBV9|-|TRBJ2-5
ASSVGLEETQY
>14|TRBV7-3|TRBD2|TRBJ2-3
ASSSISGGGGDTQY
>13|TRBV30|TRBD2|TRBJ2-7
AWSRGGGGLGEQY
>13|TRBV28|-|TRBJ2-3
ASNSGGIGTDTQY
>15|TRBV4-1|-|TRBJ2-7
ASSPLSGQGGFGEQY
>14|TRBV5-4|-|TRBJ2-2
ASSLDPGTNTGELF
>13|TRBV4-1|TRBD1|TRBJ2-2
ASRQGQTNTGELF
>13|TRBV6-6|TRBD1|TRBJ1-4
ASSYSGTGDEKLF
>13|TRBV7-2|TRBD2|TRBJ2-7
ASSGTSGSSYEQY
>13|TRBV6-4|TRBD2|TRBJ2-1
ASSDSQAGGDEQF
>13|TRBV5-1|TRBD1|TRBJ2-5
ASSYLGGQQETQY
>12|TRBV7-2|-|TRBJ2-3
ASSLGGSADTQY
>10|TRBV2|-|TRBJ1-6
ASRLGTWPLH
>11|TRBV7-2|-|TRBJ1-2
ASSHDSNYGYT
>11|TRBV29-1|-|TRBJ2-7
SVEAAGFHEQY
>14|TRBV7-9|TRBD2|TRBJ2-2
SSSFGRESNTGELF
>11|TRBV29-1|-|TRBJ2-3
SVGTILTDTQY
>11|TRBV2|-|TRBJ1-5
ASTKDTKRPQH
>11|TRBV29-1|-|TRBJ2-3
SPADGDTDTQY
>11|TRBV19|-|TRBJ2-7
ASRPGLSYEQY
>11|TRBV9|-|TRBJ2-1
ASSVVQTDGQF
>12|TRBV5-4|-|TRBJ2-4
ASSLGPSVNIQY
>10|TRBV30|-|TRBJ2-3
AWTQRGDTQY
>17|TRBV19|TRBD2|TRBJ2-1
ASSIHASGGYGSYNEQF
>12|TRBV5-1|TRBD2|TRBJ2-3
ASSFGGATDTQY